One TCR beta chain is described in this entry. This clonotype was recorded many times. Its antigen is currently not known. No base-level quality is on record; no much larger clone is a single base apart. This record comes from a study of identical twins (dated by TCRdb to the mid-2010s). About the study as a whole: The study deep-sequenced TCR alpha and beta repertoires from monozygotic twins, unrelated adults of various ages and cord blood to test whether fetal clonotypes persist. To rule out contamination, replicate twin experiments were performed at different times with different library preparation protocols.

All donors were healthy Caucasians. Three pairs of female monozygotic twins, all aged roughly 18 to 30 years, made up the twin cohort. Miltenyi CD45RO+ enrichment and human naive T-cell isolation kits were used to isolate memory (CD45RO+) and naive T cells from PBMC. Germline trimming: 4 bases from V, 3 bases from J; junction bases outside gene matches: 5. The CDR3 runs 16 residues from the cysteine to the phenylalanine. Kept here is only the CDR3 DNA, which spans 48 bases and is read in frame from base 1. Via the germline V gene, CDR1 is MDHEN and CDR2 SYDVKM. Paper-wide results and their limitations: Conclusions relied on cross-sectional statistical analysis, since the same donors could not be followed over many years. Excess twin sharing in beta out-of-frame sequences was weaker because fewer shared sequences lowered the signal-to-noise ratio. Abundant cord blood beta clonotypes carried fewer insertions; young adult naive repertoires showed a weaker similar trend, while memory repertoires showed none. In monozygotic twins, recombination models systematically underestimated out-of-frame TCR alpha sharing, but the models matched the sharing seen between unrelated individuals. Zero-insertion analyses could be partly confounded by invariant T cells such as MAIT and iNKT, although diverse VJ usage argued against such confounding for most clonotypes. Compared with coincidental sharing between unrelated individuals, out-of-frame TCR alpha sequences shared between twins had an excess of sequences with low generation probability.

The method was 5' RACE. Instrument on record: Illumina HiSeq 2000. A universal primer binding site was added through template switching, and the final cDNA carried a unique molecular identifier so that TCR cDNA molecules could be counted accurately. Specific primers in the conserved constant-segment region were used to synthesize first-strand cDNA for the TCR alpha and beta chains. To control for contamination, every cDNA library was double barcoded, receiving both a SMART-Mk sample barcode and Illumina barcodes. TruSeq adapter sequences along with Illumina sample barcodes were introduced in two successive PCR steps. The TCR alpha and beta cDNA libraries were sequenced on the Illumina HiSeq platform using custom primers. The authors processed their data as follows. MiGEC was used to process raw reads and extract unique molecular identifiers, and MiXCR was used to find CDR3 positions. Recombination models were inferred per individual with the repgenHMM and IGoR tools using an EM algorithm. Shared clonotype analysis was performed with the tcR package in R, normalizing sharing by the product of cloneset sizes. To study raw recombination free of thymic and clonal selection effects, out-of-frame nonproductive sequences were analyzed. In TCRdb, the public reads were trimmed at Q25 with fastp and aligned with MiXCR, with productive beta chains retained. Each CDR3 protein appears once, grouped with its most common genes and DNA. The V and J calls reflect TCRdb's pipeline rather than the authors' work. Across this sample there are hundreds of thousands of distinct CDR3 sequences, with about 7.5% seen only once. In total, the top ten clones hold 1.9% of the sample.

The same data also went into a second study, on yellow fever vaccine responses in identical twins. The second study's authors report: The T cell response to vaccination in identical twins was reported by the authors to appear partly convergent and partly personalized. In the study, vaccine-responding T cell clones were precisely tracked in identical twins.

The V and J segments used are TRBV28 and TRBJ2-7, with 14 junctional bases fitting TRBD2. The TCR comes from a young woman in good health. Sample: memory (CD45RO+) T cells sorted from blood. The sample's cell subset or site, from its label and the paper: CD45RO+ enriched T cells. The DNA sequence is TGTGCCAGCAGTTCGGGGACTAGCGGGAGAGTCTACGAGCAGTACTTC. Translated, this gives CASSSGTSGRVYEQYF. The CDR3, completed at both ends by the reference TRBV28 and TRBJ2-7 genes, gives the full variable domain DVKVTQSSRYLVKRTGEKVFLECVQDMDHENMFWYRQDPGLGLRLIYFSYDVKMKEKGDIPEGYSVSREKKERFSLILESASTNQTSMYLCASSSGTSGRVYEQYFGPGTRLTVT.